Shown below are 9 T cell receptor beta chains from a single sample sequenced in a study of PD-1 blockade in classical Hodgkin lymphoma. Using immunoSEQ multiplex PCR, the repertoire was profiled, and TCRdb retains in-frame clones only, with some absent. The sample shows about 110,000 clones, 80% to 90% of them seen only once. Each patient experienced a relapse that followed autologous stem cell transplantation, and brentuximab vedotin exposure varied. Sequences were derived from peripheral blood mononuclear cells (PBMCs), sampled before the second cycle of nivolumab. These receptors came from a human donor with classical Hodgkin lymphoma.

V gene TRBV7-7 combines with J gene TRBJ2-5, with a weak D call TRBD1 (6 bases). This CDR3 has 14 amino acids. Germline CDR1 is SSHAT and CDR2 is FNYEAQ (reference sequence). Trimming removed 4 bases from V and 5 bases from J, with 14 bases in between. DNA for the CDR3: TGTGCCAGCAGCTCGGGACACAACGGGGAGACCCAGTACTTC. Translation: CASSSGHNGETQYF.

The rearrangement uses TRBV30 and TRBJ1-1, with D unresolved. V was pared by 5 bases and J by 4 bases, with 11 bases between. Germline CDR1 is GTSNPN and CDR2 is SVGIG (reference sequence). The CDR3 covers 12 residues. The CDR3 DNA reads TGTGCCTGGGGGCACCGTGTCACTGAAGCTTTCTTT. Amino acids: CAWGHRVTEAFF.

V is TRBV6-5 and J is TRBJ2-3, with TRBD2 matching 7 bases. Trimming took 5 bases from V and 2 from J; bases not matched to a gene: 7. The germline CDR1 and CDR2 sequences are MNHEY and SVGAGI. The CDR3 runs 15 residues. The CDR3 sequence: CASSPLAENTDTQYF. The CDR3 bases are TGTGCCAGCAGTCCCCTAGCGGAGAACACAGATACGCAGTATTTT.

The gene calls are TRBV6-5 and TRBJ2-3; 14 bases match TRBD2. Trimming cost V 7 bases and J 10 bases; bases outside gene matches: 10. Germline assignment: CDR1 MNHEY and CDR2 SVGAGI. The CDR3 is 15 amino acids. CDR3 DNA: TGTGCCAGCACCTTAACAGGACTAGCGGGAGGACCGCAGTATTTT. Residues: CASTLTGLAGGPQYF.

This clone has just one count. The J gene is TRBJ1-1, the V gene TRBV4-2; a weak D match, TRBD1 (5 bases). The V end was cut by 4 bases, the J end by 6 bases, with 15 bases between. The CDR3 extends over 14 amino acids. The germline V gene encodes CDR1 LGHNA and CDR2 YNFKEQ. The CDR3 loop reads CASSRTRVYAEAFF. The CDR3 coding sequence is TGTGCCAGCAGCCGGACCAGGGTTTACGCTGAAGCTTTCTTT.

This clone was picked up a small number of times. J is TRBJ2-7 and V is TRBV6-5; D remains unclear. V lost 7 bases and J 2 bases, leaving 6 bases between the germline ends. This CDR3 comprises 11 residues. Germline V gene lookup returns CDR1 MNHEY and CDR2 SVGAGI. CDR3 in amino acids: CASKDPYEQYF. In DNA form, the CDR3 reads TGTGCCAGCAAAGACCCCTACGAGCAGTACTTC.

The table lists this clone with a few counts. The sample carries other DNA sequences with the same CDR3. The J gene is TRBJ1-1, the V gene TRBV6-5; 10 bases match TRBD1. With V trimmed by 4 bases and J by 2 bases, 4 bases remained unmatched. Germline lookup yields CDR1 MNHEY and CDR2 SVGAGI. The CDR3 loop spans 15 amino acids. The CDR3 DNA reads TGTGCCAGCAGTTCTCCGACAGGGGGCAACACTGAAGCTTTCTTT. Its translation: CASSSPTGGNTEAFF.

The rearrangement uses TRBV27 and TRBJ2-7, with 11 bases identical to TRBD2. Germline V gene sequence: CDR1 MNHEY, CDR2 SMNVEV (reference sequence). Unmatched junction bases numbered 5, after V lost 4 bases and J lost 9 bases. The CDR3 runs to 13 residues. DNA for the CDR3: TGTGCCAGCAGTTCGGGACTAGCGGTACGGCAGTACTTC. It yields the protein CASSSGLAVRQYF.

V and J are TRBV19 and TRBJ2-5; D remains ambiguous. Trimming stripped 1 base from V and 2 bases from J, with 8 bases between. CDR3 length: 14 amino acids. CDR1 and CDR2 (germline): LNHDA, SQIVND (reference sequence). The CDR3 loop is CASSIAKGQETQYF. The DNA of the CDR3 is TGTGCCAGTAGTATAGCGAAGGGACAAGAGACCCAGTACTTC.